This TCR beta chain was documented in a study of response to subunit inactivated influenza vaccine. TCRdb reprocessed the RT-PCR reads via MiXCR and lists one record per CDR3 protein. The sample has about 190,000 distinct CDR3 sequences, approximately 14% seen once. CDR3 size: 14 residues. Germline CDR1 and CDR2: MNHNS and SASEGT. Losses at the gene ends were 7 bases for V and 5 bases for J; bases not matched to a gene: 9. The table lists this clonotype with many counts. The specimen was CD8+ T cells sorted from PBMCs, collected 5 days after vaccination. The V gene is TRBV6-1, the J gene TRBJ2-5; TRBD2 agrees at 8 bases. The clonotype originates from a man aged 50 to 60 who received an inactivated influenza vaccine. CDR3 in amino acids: CASNQRESGETQYF. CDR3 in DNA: TGTGCCAGCAACCAGCGGGAGTCGGGGGAGACCCAGTACTTC.